Listed here are 13 T cell receptor beta chains from one sample, sequenced in a study of blood T cells in healthy people across ages. A sample-barcoded 5' primer and a J-beta primer mix were used in a second PCR of about 7 to 12 cycles. TCRdb re-called the 5' RACE reads with MiXCR, one entry per CDR3 protein. The sample includes about 1.1 million distinct CDR3 sequences, around two fifths of them seen just once. The sample comprised blood. These receptors were taken from a man between 18 and 29 years old in good health.

The chain carries TRBV6-6 and TRBJ2-5; no clear D gene. This CDR3 is 12 amino acids long. The germline CDR1 and CDR2 sequences are MNHNY and SVGAGI (reference sequence). Trimming removed 2 bases from V and 2 bases from J, with 3 bases in between. CDR3 nucleotide sequence: TGTGCCAGCAGTTACGCACAAGAGACCCAGTACTTC. It codes for CASSYAQETQYF.

The gene calls are TRBV4-3 and TRBJ1-2, with no clear D. There are 15 residues in the CDR3. Trimming took 0 bases from V and 2 from J, leaving 10 bases between them. CDR1 is LGHNA and CDR2 is YSLEER in the germline V gene. The CDR3 coding sequence is TGCGCCAGCAGCCAAGATATTTGGGTCAACTATGGCTACACCTTC. Protein sequence: CASSQDIWVNYGYTF.

The rearrangement joins TRBV6-2 or TRBV6-3 to TRBJ1-5; D is possibly TRBD1 (5 bases). Germline-derived CDR1 and CDR2 are MNHEY and SVGEGT. Trimming cost V 5 bases and J 3 bases, with 8 bases left between them. CDR3 size: 13 residues. Here the CDR3 reads CASSEQDNQPQHF. Written as DNA, the CDR3 is TGTGCCAGCAGTGAACAGGACAATCAGCCCCAGCATTTT.

This rearrangement joins TRBV4-3 to TRBJ1-1; D is undetermined. The V gene lost 0 bases and the J gene lost 5 bases, with 7 bases spanning the gap. Germline assignment: CDR1 LGHNA and CDR2 YSLEER. The CDR3 spans 13 residues. The CDR3 reads CASSQDIVTEAFF. The DNA of the CDR3 is TGCGCCAGCAGCCAAGATATAGTAACTGAAGCTTTCTTT.

The rearrangement links TRBV7-2 to TRBJ2-7, with D tentatively TRBD1 or TRBD2 (6 bases each). V gave up 0 bases and J gave up 7 bases, with 16 bases separating them. Looked up from germline, CDR1 is SGHTA and CDR2 is FQGNSA. The CDR3 has 15 residues. The CDR3 bases are TGTGCCAGCAGCTTAGCGGGGGGCGGAGACAATGAGCAGTACTTC. Translation gives CASSLAGGGDNEQYF.

This clonotype was seen more than once but under ten times. V is TRBV7-6 and J is TRBJ2-3, with D maybe TRBD1 (6 bases). CDR1 and CDR2 from the germline V gene are SGHVS and FNYEAQ. V was pared by 5 bases and J by 0 bases, with 18 bases between. This CDR3 is 17 amino acids long. CDR3 nucleotide sequence: TGTGCCAGCAGCGCAACCGTAATACAGGGAAGCACAGATACGCAGTATTTT. It is translated as CASSATVIQGSTDTQYF.

This clonotype was seen only a few times. V is TRBV14 and J is TRBJ2-3; the D call may be TRBD1 or TRBD2 (5 bases each). This CDR3 region has 17 residues. Germline V gives CDR1 SGHDN, CDR2 FVKESK. With 9 bases removed from V and 3 bases from J, the gap between germline ends came to 25 bases. The CDR3 sequence is CARKYTGPLMCTDTQYF. CDR3 DNA sequence: TGTGCCAGAAAGTATACGGGACCCCTCATGTGTACAGATACGCAGTATTTT.

This CDR3 is CSAIGWDKAYNEQFF. The CDR3 bases are TGCAGTGCCATAGGTTGGGACAAAGCCTACAATGAGCAGTTCTTC. The chain recombines TRBV20-1 with TRBJ2-1; the D gene is possibly TRBD1 (6 bases). The CDR3 sequence is 15 residues long. The germline V gene has CDR1 DFQATT and CDR2 SNEGSKA (reference sequence). V lost 6 bases to trimming and J lost 2 bases, with 17 bases between them.

The chain joins TRBV7-2 to TRBJ2-1; 7 bases map to TRBD1. The J call is doubtful: the DNA matches TRBJ2-7 better. CDR3 size: 16 residues. CDR1 is SGHTA and CDR2 is FQGNSA in the germline V gene. CDR3 nucleotide sequence: TGTGCCAGCAGACCCGACAGGGCGGTTGGTTACAATGAGCAGTACTTC. This encodes CASRPDRAVGYNEQYF.

This clonotype came up a few times. The chain uses TRBV20-1 and TRBJ2-1, with D unclear. CDR1 and CDR2 (germline): DFQATT, SNEGSKA (reference sequence). The V end lost 3 bases, the J end lost 9 bases, and 15 bases lay between the germline ends. This CDR3 region has 13 residues. CDR3 sequence reads: CSAREGAGGEQFF. The DNA for the CDR3 is TGCAGTGCTAGGGAAGGAGCAGGTGGTGAGCAGTTCTTC.

This clonotype was observed a handful of times. The chain couples TRBV29-1 to TRBJ1-2; 7 bases match TRBD1. Germline V gene sequence: CDR1 SQVTM, CDR2 ANQGSEA. The CDR3 totals 12 residues. V was clipped by 5 bases and J by 2 bases; unmatched bases: 2. CDR3 coding DNA: TGCAGCGTTCTGACAGGGAACTATGGCTACACCTTC. Its protein product is CSVLTGNYGYTF. Looking up the rest from reference TRBV29-1 and TRBJ1-2 gives the full variable domain: SAVISQKPSRDICQRGTSLTIQCQVDSQVTMMFWYRQQPGQSLTLIATANQGSEATYESGFVIDKFPISRPNLTFSTLTVSNMSPEDSSIYLCSVLTGNYGYTFGSGTRLTVV.

This chain links TRBV3-1 with TRBJ2-7; TRBD1 matches at 7 bases. The tail of the sequence fits TRBJ2-5 better, so the J call may be wrong. Germline CDR1 and CDR2: LGHDT and YNNKEL (reference sequence). The CDR3 has 18 residues. The CDR3 DNA reads as TGTGCCAGCAGCCAAGATCGAAATAGACAGGGTATTTTGCAGACCCAGTACTTC. This translates into CASSQDRNRQGILQTQYF.

The V call is TRBV7-8, the J call TRBJ2-4; D tentatively fits TRBD1 or TRBD2 (6 bases each). V was clipped by 5 bases and J by 6 bases, with 14 bases between them. CDR1 is SGHVS, CDR2 FQNEAQ, per germline. The CDR3 extends over 14 amino acids. The CDR3 DNA is TGTGCCAGCAGCCCCCAGGGGCGGGGAAACATTCAGTACTTC. The encoded protein is CASSPQGRGNIQYF.